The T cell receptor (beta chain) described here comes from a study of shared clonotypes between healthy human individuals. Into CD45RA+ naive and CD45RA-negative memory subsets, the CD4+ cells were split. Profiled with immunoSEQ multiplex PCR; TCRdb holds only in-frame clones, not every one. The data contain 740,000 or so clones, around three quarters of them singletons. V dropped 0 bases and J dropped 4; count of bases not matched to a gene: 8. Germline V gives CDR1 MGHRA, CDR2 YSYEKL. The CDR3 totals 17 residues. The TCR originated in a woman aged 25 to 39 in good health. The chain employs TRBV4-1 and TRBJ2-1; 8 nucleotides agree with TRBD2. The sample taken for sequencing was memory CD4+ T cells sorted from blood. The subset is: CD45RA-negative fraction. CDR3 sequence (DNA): TGCGCCAGCAGCCAAGAAGTGACGGGAGGGAAATACAATGAGCAGTTCTTC. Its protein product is CASSQEVTGGKYNEQFF.